The rows below give T cell receptor beta chains drawn from one sample of a study of Ad26.COV2.S vaccination and SARS-CoV-2 variants. The method was immunoSEQ multiplex PCR; TCRdb's version includes in-frame clones alone and lacks a portion of them. The repertoire consists of 300,000 to 400,000 clones, with around 90% occurring once and the leading ten covering around 3.6%. Here the sequenced sample was peripheral blood, taken in a trial of Ad26.COV2.S vaccine versus placebo. These receptors all come from a person between 18 and 65 years old who received the Ad26.COV2.S COVID-19 vaccine or a placebo. The CDR3 runs from the conserved cysteine through the conserved F or W. The D gene is left open where the match is weak. The size of a clone is reported for some rows only, either as once, few or many, or as a class for expanded clones.

clone_size d_call j_call v_call cdr3_nt cdr3_aa
- - TRBJ2-1 TRBV5-1 TGCGCCAGCAGCTTGTTAACAGAAAACAATGAGCAGTTCTTC CASSLLTENNEQFF
few - TRBJ1-5 TRBV4-1 TGCGCCAGCACTGGGTCTCCTGATAATCAGCCCCAGCATTTT CASTGSPDNQPQHF
- - TRBJ1-1 TRBV18 TGTGCCAGCTCACCAGGGCGTAGAGAGTCAGAAGCTTTCTTT CASSPGRRESEAFF
once - TRBJ1-2 TRBV5-1 TGCGCCAGCAGCCCGACACCTAAACGATATACTAACTATGGCTACACCTTC CASSPTPKRYTNYGYTF
- TRBD2 TRBJ2-7 TRBV2 TGTGCCAGCAGTCCAGGACTAGCGGGGAACTACGAGCAGTACTTC CASSPGLAGNYEQYF
- - TRBJ2-1 TRBV12-3/TRBV12-4 TGTGCCAGCGACGCGGGTTCCTACAATGAGCAGTTCTTC CASDAGSYNEQFF
- TRBD2 TRBJ2-1 TRBV5-6 TGTGCCAGCAGCTTGTGGGCGGGGGGGCTTGAGCAGTTCTTC CASSLWAGGLEQFF
- - TRBJ2-2 TRBV4-1 TGCGCCAGCCACCAGGGCCCGAACACCGGGGAGCTGTTTTTT CASHQGPNTGELFF
few - TRBJ1-2 TRBV3-1/TRBV3-2 TGTGCCAGCAGCCAAGAAGCGACACCGAACTATGGCTACACCTTC CASSQEATPNYGYTF
- TRBD1 TRBJ1-4 TRBV5-5 TGTGCCAGCAGTAGACAGGGTCTTGGGACTAATGAAAAACTGTTTTTT CASSRQGLGTNEKLFF
once - TRBJ2-3 TRBV5-1 TGCGCCAGCAGCTTTCCCTTCTCCACAGATACGCAGTATTTT CASSFPFSTDTQYF
- - TRBJ1-2 TRBV19 TGTGCCAGTAGCATGGGTTTCCAGACAGATTGGGATTATGGCTACACCTTC CASSMGFQTDWDYGYTF
- - TRBJ1-3 TRBV2 TGTGCCAGAAGGACATCGAGCGGAAACACCATATATTTT CARRTSSGNTIYF
- - TRBJ1-2 TRBV4-1 TGCGCCAGCAGCCAAGTACTTGGGTCGTTCAATGGCTACACCTTC CASSQVLGSFNGYTF